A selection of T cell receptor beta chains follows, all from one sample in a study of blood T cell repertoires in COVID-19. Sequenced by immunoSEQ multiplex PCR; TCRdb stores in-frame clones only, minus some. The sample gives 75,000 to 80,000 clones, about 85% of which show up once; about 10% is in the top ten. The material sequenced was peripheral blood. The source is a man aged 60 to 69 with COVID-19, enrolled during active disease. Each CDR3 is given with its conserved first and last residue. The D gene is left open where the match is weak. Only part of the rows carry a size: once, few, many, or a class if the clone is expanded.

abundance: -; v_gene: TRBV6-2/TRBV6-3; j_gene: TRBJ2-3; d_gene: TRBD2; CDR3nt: TGTGCCAGCAGTTACTCGGGACTAGCCCTCACAGATACGCAGTATTTT; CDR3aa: CASSYSGLALTDTQYF
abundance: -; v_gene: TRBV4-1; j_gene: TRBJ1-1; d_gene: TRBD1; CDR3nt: TGCGCCAGCAGCCCCGCCTCCTCTTTAGACAGGGGGCTGAGAACTGAAGCTTTCTTT; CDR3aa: CASSPASSLDRGLRTEAFF
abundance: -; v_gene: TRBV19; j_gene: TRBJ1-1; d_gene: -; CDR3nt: TGTGCCAGTAGTATAAGCCTGGAGATGAACACTGAAGCTTTCTTT; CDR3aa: CASSISLEMNTEAFF
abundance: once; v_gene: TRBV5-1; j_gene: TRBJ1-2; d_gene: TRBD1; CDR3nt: TGCGCCAGCAGCTTGGACGGGACAGGGGGTTCTGGCTACACCTTC; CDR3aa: CASSLDGTGGSGYTF
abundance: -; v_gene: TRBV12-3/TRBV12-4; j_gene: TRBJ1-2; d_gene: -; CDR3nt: TGTGCCAGCAGCCCCCCGGGGAACTATGGCTACACCTTC; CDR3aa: CASSPPGNYGYTF
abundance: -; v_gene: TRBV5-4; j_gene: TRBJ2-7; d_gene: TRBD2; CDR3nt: TGTGCCAGCAGCCCGTCCAGCGGGAGGTCCTTCGAGCAGTACTTC; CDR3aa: CASSPSSGRSFEQYF
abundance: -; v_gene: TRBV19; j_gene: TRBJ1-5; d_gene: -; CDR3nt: TGTGCCAGTAGTCCCGAGATTGATCAGCCCCAGCATTTT; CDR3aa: CASSPEIDQPQHF
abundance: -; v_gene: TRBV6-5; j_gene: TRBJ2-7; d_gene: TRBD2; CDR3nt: TGTGCCAGCAGTTACGATCCTAGCGGGGCCTCCTACGAGCAGTACTTC; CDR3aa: CASSYDPSGASYEQYF
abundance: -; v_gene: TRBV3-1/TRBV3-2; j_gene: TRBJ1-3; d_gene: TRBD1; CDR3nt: TGTGCCAGCAGCCAAGCCCCGGGGACAGGAGTGGCCATATATTTT; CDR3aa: CASSQAPGTGVAIYF
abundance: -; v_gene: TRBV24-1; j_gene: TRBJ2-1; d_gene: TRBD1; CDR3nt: TGTGCCACCGGCGGCCCCGCTCAGGGGGACTACAATGAGCAGTTCTTC; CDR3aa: CATGGPAQGDYNEQFF
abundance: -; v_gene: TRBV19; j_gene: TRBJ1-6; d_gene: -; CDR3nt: TGTGCCAGTAGTCCCGCAGGCTCCTATAATTCACCCCTCCACTTT; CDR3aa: CASSPAGSYNSPLHF
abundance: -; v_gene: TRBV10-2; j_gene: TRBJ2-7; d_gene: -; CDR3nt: TGCGCCAGCAGTGAAGCACCCTCCTACGAGCAGTACTTC; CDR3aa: CASSEAPSYEQYF
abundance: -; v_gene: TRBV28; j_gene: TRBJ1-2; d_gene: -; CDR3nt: TGTGCCAGCATTGTCTCAGGGCATAACTATGGCTACACCTTC; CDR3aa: CASIVSGHNYGYTF
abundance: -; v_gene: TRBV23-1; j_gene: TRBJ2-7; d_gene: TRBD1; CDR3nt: TGCGCCAGCACTCAAGGCGGGACAGGGGGTTTCTATCCCTACGAGCAGTACTTC; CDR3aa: CASTQGGTGGFYPYEQYF
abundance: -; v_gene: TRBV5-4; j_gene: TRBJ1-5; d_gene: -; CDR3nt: TGTGCCAGCAGCCGTTGGGGCGGCAATCAGCCCCAGCATTTT; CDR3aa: CASSRWGGNQPQHF
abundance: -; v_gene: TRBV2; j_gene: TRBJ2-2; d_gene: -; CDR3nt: TGTGCCAGCAGCGACCCTTGGAGCGGAACGAACACCGGGGAGCTGTTTTTT; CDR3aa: CASSDPWSGTNTGELFF
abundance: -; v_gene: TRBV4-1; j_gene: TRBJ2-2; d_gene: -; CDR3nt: TGCGCCAGCAGCCAAGTAGGGGGGGCCGGGGAGCTGTTTTTT; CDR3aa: CASSQVGGAGELFF
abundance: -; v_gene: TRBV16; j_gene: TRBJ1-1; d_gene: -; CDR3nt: TGTGCCAGCAGCCCGCGGGGCGGGTACACTGAAGCTTTCTTT; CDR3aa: CASSPRGGYTEAFF
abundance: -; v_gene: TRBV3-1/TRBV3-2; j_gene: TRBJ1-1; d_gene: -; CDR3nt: TGTGCCAGCAGCCAAGGACAGGTCGGGGCTTTCTTT; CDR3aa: CASSQGQVGAFF
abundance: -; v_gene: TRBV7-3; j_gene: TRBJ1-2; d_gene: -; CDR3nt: TGTGCCAGCAGCTTAACTGTGGACAGCAGTAACTATGGCTACACCTTC; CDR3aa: CASSLTVDSSNYGYTF
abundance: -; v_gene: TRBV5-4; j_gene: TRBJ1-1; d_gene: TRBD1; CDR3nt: TGTGCCAGCAGCTTGGGTGGGACAGCGAACACTGAAGCTTTCTTT; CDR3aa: CASSLGGTANTEAFF
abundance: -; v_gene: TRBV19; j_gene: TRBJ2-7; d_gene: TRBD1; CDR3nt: TGTGCCAGTAGCACGGGACAGGGGGTACCCTACGAGCAGTACTTC; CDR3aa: CASSTGQGVPYEQYF
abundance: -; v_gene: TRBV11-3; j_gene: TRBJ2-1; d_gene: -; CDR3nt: TGTGCCAGCACGCAGAGGGGGGGGCCCTTACGCAATGAGCAGTTCTTC; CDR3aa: CASTQRGGPLRNEQFF
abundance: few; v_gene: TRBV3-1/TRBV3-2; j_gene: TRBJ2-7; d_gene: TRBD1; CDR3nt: TGTGCCAGCAGCCCGAACCCCCTGGGACAGGGGGCGACCTACGAGCAGTACTTC; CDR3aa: CASSPNPLGQGATYEQYF
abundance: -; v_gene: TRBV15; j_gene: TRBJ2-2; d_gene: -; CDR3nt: TGTGCCACCAGCAGAGATAGAGGAACCACGGGGGAGCTGTTTTTT; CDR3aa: CATSRDRGTTGELFF
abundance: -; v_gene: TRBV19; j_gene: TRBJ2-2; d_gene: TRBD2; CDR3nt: TGTGCCACCACGACTAGCGGGAACACCGGGGAGCTGTTTTTT; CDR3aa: CATTTSGNTGELFF
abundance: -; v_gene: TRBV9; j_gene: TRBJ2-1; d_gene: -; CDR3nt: TGTGCCAGCAGCGCCCTCGGGGAAGGCTACAATGAGCAGTTCTTC; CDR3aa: CASSALGEGYNEQFF
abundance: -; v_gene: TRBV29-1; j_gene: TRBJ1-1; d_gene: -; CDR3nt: TGCAGCGTTAACAGGCCTGGTAACACTGAAGCTTTCTTT; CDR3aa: CSVNRPGNTEAFF
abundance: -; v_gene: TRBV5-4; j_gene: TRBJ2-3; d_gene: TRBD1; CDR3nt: TGTGCCAGCAGCCTCGACGGGACAGGGCGGTCAGATACGCAGTATTTT; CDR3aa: CASSLDGTGRSDTQYF
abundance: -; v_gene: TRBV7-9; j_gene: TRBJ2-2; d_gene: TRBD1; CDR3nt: TGTGCTAGCCGGGACAGGGGTTTTGAGGAGCTGTTTTTT; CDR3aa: CASRDRGFEELFF
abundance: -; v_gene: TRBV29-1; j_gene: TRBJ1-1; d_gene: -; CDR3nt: TGCAGCGTTGAAAACGGTGAAGCTTTCTTT; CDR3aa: CSVENGEAFF
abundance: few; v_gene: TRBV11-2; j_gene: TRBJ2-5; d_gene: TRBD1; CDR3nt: TGTGCCAGCAGCACTCGACAGGGGGTGGGGAGGGAGACCCAGTACTTC; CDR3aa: CASSTRQGVGRETQYF
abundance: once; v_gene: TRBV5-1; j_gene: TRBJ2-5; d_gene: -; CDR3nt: TGCGCCAGCAGCTTCTCAGCGGCTGAGACCCAGTACTTC; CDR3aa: CASSFSAAETQYF
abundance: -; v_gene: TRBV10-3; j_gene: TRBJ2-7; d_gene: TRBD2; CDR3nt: TGTGCCATCAGGAGCGGGGGTTACGAGCAGTACTTC; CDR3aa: CAIRSGGYEQYF
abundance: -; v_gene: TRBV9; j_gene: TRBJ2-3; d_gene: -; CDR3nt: TGTGCCAGCAGCGTAATAGGGGAAACAGATACGCAGTATTTT; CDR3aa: CASSVIGETDTQYF
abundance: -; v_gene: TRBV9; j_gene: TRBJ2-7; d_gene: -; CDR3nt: TGTGCCAGCAGCGTAGCTATAGGGGCGCCGTACGAGCAGTACTTC; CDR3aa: CASSVAIGAPYEQYF
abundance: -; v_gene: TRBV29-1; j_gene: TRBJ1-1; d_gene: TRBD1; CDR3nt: TGCAGCGTTGAAGGTGCAGGGGGCGCATTTGGGACTGAAGCTTTCTTT; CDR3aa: CSVEGAGGAFGTEAFF
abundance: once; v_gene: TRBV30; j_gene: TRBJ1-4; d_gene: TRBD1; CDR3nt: TGTGCCTGGAACTCGGGACAGGGGCTTGAAAAACTGTTTTTT; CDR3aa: CAWNSGQGLEKLFF
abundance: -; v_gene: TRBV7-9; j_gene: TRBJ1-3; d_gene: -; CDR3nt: TGTGCCAGCAGATTAAACGGGGGTAGCTCTGGAAACACCATATATTTT; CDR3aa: CASRLNGGSSGNTIYF
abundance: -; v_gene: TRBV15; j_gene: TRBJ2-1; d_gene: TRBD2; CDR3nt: TGTGCCACCAGCAGAGATCCCGGGACTAGCGGATACAATGAGCAGTTCTTC; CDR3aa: CATSRDPGTSGYNEQFF
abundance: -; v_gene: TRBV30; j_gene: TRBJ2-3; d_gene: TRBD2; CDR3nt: TGTGCCTGGAGTTTGGCGGGGGGGTCCGATAGCACAGATACGCAGTATTTT; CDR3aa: CAWSLAGGSDSTDTQYF
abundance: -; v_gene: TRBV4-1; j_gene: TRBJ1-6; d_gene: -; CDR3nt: TGCGCCAGCAGCCGCAACAGAATATCATATAATTCACCCCTCCACTTT; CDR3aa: CASSRNRISYNSPLHF
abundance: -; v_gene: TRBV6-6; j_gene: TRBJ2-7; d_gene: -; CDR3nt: TGTGCCAGCAGTTTACGAGGCAGGGGTGAGCAGTACTTC; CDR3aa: CASSLRGRGEQYF
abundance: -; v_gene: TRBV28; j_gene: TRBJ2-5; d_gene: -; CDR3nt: TGTGCCAGCAGAAGACAGGAAGAGACCCAGTACTTC; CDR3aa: CASRRQEETQYF
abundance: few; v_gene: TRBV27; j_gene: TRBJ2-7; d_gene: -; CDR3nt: TGTGCCAGCAGTCCGCTTTCGGGACTCCTAATTCCCTACGAGCAGTACTTC; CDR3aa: CASSPLSGLLIPYEQYF
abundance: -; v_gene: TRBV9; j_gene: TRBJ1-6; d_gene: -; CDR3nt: TGTGCCAGCAGCGTAGCGGCAGGGGAAGATTCACCCCTCCACTTT; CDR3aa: CASSVAAGEDSPLHF